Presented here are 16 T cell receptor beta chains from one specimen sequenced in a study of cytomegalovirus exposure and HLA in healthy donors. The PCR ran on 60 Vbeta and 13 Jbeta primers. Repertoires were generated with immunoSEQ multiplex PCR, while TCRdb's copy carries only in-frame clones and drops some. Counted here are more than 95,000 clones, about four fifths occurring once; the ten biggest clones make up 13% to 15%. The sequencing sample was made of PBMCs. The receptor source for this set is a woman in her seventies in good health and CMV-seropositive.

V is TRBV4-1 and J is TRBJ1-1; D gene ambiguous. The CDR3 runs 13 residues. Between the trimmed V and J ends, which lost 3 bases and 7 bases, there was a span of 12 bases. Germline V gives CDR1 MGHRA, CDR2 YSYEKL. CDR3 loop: CASSHTGRDEAFF. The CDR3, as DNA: TGCGCCAGCAGCCACACCGGACGGGATGAAGCTTTCTTT.

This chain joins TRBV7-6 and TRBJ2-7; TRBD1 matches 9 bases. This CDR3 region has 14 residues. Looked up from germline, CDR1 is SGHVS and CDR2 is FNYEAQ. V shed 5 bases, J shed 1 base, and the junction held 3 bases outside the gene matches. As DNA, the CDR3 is TGTGCCAGCAGCCGGGACAGGGCTTCCTACGAGCAGTACTTC. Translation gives CASSRDRASYEQYF.

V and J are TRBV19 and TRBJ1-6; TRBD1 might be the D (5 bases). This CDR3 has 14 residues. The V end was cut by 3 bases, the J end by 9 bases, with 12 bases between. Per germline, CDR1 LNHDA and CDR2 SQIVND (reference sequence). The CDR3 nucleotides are TGTGCCAGTAGTATTGGAGGGGATGGTTCACCCCTCCACTTT. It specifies CASSIGGDGSPLHF.

The CDR3 DNA follows: TGTGCCAGCAGCCCCCTCGGCAATCAGCCCCAGCATTTT. Translation: CASSPLGNQPQHF. The chain joins TRBV7-9 to TRBJ1-5, with D unresolved. The germline CDR1 and CDR2 sequences are SEHNR and FQNEAQ (reference sequence). The CDR3 totals 13 residues. V lost 5 bases, J lost 2 bases, and 7 bases lay in between.

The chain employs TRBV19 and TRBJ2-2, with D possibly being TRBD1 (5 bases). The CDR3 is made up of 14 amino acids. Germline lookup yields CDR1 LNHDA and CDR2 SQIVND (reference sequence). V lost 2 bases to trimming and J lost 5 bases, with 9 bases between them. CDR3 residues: CASSIKTGTGELFF. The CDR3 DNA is TGTGCCAGTAGTATAAAAACAGGAACCGGGGAGCTGTTTTTT.

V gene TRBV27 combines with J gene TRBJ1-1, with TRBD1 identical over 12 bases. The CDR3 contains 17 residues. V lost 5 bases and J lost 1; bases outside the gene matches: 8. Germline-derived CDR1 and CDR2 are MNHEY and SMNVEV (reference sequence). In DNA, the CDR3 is TGTGCCAGCAGTACAGGGACAGGGGGCGCCCGGAACACTGAAGCTTTCTTT. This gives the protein CASSTGTGGARNTEAFF.

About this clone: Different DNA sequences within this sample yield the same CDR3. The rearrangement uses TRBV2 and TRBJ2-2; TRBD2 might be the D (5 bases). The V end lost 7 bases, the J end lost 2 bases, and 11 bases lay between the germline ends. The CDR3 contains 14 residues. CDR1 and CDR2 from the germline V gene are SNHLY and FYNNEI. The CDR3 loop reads CASIGETNTGELFF. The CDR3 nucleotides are TGTGCCAGCATTGGGGAGACAAACACCGGGGAGCTGTTTTTT.

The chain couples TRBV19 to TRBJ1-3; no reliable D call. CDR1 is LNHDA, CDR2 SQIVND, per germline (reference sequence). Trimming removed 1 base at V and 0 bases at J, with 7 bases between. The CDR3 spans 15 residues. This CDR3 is CASSIAGASGNTIYF. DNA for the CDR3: TGTGCCAGTAGTATAGCGGGTGCCTCTGGAAACACCATATATTTT.

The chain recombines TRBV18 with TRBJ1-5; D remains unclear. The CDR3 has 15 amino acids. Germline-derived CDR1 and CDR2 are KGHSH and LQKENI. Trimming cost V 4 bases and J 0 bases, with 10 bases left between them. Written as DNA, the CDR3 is TGTGCCAGCTCACTGGCAGATCTTAGCAATCAGCCCCAGCATTTT. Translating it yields CASSLADLSNQPQHF.

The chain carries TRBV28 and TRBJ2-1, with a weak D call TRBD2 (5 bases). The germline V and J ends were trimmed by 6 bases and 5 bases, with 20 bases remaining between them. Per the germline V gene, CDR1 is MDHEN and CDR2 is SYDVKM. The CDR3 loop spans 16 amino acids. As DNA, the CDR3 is TGTGCCAGCAGCCCCCGGGCCTTAGCGCGCCACAATGAGCAGTTCTTC. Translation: CASSPRALARHNEQFF.

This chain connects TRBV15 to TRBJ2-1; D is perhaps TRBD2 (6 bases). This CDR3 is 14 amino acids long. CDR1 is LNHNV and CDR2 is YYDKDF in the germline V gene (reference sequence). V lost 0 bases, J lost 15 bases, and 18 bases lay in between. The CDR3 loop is CATSRDGVGRGPFF. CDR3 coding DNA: TGTGCCACCAGCAGAGATGGGGTAGGGCGGGGCCCGTTCTTC.

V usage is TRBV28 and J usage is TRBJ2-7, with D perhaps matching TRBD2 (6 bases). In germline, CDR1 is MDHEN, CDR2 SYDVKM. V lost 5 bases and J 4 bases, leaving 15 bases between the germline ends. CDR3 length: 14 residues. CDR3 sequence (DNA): TGTGCCAGCAGTGCATCGGGACTCTTGTACGAGCAGTACTTC. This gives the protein CASSASGLLYEQYF.

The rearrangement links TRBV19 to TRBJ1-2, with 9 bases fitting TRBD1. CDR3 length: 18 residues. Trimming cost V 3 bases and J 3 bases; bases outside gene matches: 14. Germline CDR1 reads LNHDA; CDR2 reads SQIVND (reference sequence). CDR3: CASSILGTGRSSDYGYTF. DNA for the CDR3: TGTGCCAGTAGTATTCTGGGGACAGGGCGGTCCTCAGACTATGGCTACACCTTC.

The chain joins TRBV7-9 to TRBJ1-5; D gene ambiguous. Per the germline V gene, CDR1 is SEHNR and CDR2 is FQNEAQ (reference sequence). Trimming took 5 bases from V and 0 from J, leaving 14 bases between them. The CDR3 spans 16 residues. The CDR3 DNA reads TGTGCCAGCAGCCTCACAATGGCGGGTAGCAATCAGCCCCAGCATTTT. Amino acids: CASSLTMAGSNQPQHF.

This CDR3 is CASSLEGDSNQPQHF. The CDR3 DNA reads as TGCGCCAGCAGCTTGGAGGGGGATAGCAATCAGCCCCAGCATTTT. This chain uses TRBV5-1 with TRBJ1-5; possibly TRBD1 for D (6 bases). The germline V gene encodes CDR1 SGHRS and CDR2 YFSETQ. Trimming removed 0 bases from V and 0 bases from J, with 7 bases in between. This CDR3 has 15 residues. Full variable domain (missing parts from reference TRBV5-1 and TRBJ1-5): KAGVTQTPRYLIKTRGQQVTLSCSPISGHRSVSWYQQTPGQGLQFLFEYFSETQRNKGNFPGRFSGRQFSNSRSEMNVSTLELGDSALYLCASSLEGDSNQPQHFGDGTRLSIL.

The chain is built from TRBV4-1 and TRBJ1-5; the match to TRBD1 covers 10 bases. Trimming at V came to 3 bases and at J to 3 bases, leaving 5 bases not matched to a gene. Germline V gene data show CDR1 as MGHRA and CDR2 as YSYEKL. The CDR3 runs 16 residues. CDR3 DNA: TGCGCCAGCAGCCACCCCGGACAGGGGGACAATCAGCCCCAGCATTTT. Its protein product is CASSHPGQGDNQPQHF.